The present entry profiles one T cell receptor beta chain with its context. The specificity of this receptor is unknown. It has no much larger one-base neighbor in the sample; base qualities were not kept. The sample belongs to a study of shared clonotypes between healthy human individuals (dated by TCRdb to 2018 to 2021). Study-level background: The cohort included a few men and a couple of women between 18 and 49 years of age. Per donor, three plates each were used for CD4 naive and CD4 memory, two for CD8 naive, and one for CD8 memory. Blood TCR repertoires of five healthy adults were deeply sequenced to estimate repertoire size and the extent of clonotype sharing between individuals. Different laboratories and diverse techniques were used to prepare libraries and sequence TCR repertoires, to increase sequencing depth and limit assay-specific biases. Per donor, leukapheresis produced somewhere between about 0.94 and 10 billion PBMCs. General findings and caveats noted by the study authors: Compared with non-shared clonotypes, the clonotypes found in all four sorted-subset donors had higher generation probabilities. Rarefaction of sorted-subset datasets indicated incomplete sequencing despite the large sequencing depth. The genetic and exposure-history diversity represented was limited by the small number of donors. Naive subsets generally had larger estimated clonotype richness than memory subsets. Approximately 5% of naive CD4, around 3.6% of naive CD8, approximately 2% of memory CD4, and about 0.4% of memory CD8 clonotypes were shared across four donors. Based on pairwise subsampling, the degree of clonotype sharing among donors was expected to be affected by sequencing depth. Only blood was sampled, and tissue TCR repertoires likely differ from those in blood.

CD8 naive samples were CD45RO-negative cells positively selected for CCR7, giving a CD45RA+CCR7+ population that excluded TemRA cells. Healthy HIV-negative adults with no recently reported acute infections or vaccinations were included as donors. Every donor was a Caucasian adult residing in Nashville, Tennessee, USA. Blood was obtained by leukapheresis, after which PBMCs were separated by Ficoll-Histopaque density gradient centrifugation and cryopreserved in liquid nitrogen vapor phase. Analytical flow cytometry was used to check the purity and quantity of each magnetically sorted T cell population. Genomic DNA was isolated from each sorted fraction and quantified by UV absorbance on a Nanodrop 2000c. Using the deep immunoSEQ assay, TCR CDR3 regions were amplified from genomic DNA by multiplex PCR. Extracted genomic DNA from each cell subset was spread evenly across all wells of several immunoSEQ 96-well plates, with each plate serving as a replicate. For sorted subsets, about 200 ng genomic DNA, equal to about 30,000 T cell genomes, was loaded into each replicate PCR. The purified libraries were quantified using a Qubit 3.0 fluorometer, sized with a Bioanalyzer 2100, and then quantified again using the KAPA Library Quantification kit. Each immunoSEQ 96-well plate was sequenced on its own single-read 150-cycle Illumina NextSeq 550 flow cell. The paper's processing steps were these. Because only junctional sequences without quality scores were contained in the immunoSEQ output, filtering matching that applied to full-length reads could not be performed. To assign V/J genes and CDR3, sequences were annotated against IMGT germline references using PyIR, a Python wrapper for IgBLAST v1.9. Reads were filtered out if the reads had weak V/J assignments (E-value above 1e-6), no CDR3, stop codons, out-of-frame junctions, or ambiguous translated residues. V3J clonotypes were defined as sequences sharing an identical inferred V gene, J gene, and CDR3 amino acid sequence. Percentage overlap between repertoires was computed as shared unique clonotypes divided by the size of the smaller repertoire. Richness of each repertoire was evaluated using RTK rarefaction, the Chao1 estimator, and Recon v2.1 estimates of unobserved clonotypes. For all TCRbeta clonotypes obtained by the gDNA method from a few donors, generation probabilities were computed with OLGA. TCRdb mirrors the immuneACCESS table, restricted to in-frame sequences. Some clones are absent from its copies; in checked studies, under half trace to an unresolved V gene, and the reason for the others is unknown. D and trimming come from the DNA, and the V and J calls and clone size come from that table. The sample records 760,000 or so clones, approximately 97% of which are singletons. Around 0.21% of the sample belongs to the ten largest clones.

The sample consisted of naive CD8+ T cells sorted from blood. The meaning of the sample's cell subset or site label: CD45RA+CCR7+. This clonotype originated in a man aged 25-40 years in good health.

The bases read TGTGCCAGCAGCGGTGGACAGGATCGATGGATGAACACTGAAGCTTTCTTT. Translation gives CASSGGQDRWMNTEAFF. This sequence uses TRBV9 and TRBJ1-1, and 7 junction bases match TRBD1. The germline V gene specifies SGDLS as CDR1 and YYNGEE as CDR2. Compared with germline, V lacks 3 bases and J lacks 0 bases; bases without a gene match: 11. Inclusive of the bounding cysteine and phenylalanine, the CDR3 is 17 residues long. Only the CDR3 DNA stays, 51 bases, in frame from base 1.